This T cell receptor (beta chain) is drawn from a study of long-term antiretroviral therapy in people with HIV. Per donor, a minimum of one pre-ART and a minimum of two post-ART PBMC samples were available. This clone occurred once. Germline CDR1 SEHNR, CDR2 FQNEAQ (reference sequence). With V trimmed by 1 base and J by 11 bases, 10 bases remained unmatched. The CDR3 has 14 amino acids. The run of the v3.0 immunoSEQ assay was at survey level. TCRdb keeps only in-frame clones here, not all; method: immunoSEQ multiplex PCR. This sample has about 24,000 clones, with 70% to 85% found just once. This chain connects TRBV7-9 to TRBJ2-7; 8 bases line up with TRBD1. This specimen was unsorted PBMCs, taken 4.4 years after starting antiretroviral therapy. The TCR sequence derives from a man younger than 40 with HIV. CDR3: CASSLEAQGAREYF. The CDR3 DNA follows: TGTGCCAGCAGCTTAGAGGCGCAGGGGGCAAGGGAGTACTTC.